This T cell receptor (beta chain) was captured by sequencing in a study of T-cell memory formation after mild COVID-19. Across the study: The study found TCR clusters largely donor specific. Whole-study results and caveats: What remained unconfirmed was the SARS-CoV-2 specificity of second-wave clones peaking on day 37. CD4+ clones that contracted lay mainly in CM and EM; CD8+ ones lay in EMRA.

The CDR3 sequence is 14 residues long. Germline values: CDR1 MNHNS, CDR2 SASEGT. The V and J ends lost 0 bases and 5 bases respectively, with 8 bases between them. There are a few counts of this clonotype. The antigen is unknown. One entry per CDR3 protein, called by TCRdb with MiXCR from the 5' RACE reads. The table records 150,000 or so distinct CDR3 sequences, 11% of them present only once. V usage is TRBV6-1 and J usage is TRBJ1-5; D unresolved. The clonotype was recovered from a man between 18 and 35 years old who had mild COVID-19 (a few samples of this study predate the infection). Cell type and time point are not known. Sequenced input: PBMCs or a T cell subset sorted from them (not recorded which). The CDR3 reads CASSEAPRDQPQHF. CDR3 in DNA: TGTGCCAGCAGTGAAGCGCCTAGGGATCAGCCCCAGCATTTT.